The 29 T cell receptor beta chains listed next were all sequenced from one sample in a study of blood T cells in healthy people across ages. A J-beta primer mix and a sample-barcoded 5' primer were used in a second PCR of about 7 to 11 cycles. TCRdb reprocessed the 5' RACE reads via MiXCR and lists one record per CDR3 protein. The table shows 650,000 to 800,000 distinct CDR3 sequences, with 45% to 60% occurring only once. The sequenced sample was blood. Receptor source: a woman aged 80 or over in good health.

This clonotype was detected many times. The chain couples TRBV4-1 to TRBJ2-1; 8 bases align to TRBD1. With 4 bases clipped from V and 3 bases from J, the junction kept 14 bases outside the gene matches. Germline V CDR1 and CDR2: MGHRA, YSYEKL. The CDR3 consists of 18 residues. The CDR3 DNA reads as TGCGCCAGCAGCCCAGTCCCGGGACAGGTAGTACGCTACAATGAGCAGTTCTTC. It translates to CASSPVPGQVVRYNEQFF.

Worth noting for this clonotype: This clone may be a read error of a much larger clone one base away. The V gene is TRBV7-2, the J gene TRBJ2-3; D is unclear. The J call may be incorrect, as the DNA end agrees better with TRBJ1-5. Germline CDR1 reads SGHTA; CDR2 reads FQGNSA. This CDR3 contains 14 residues. The CDR3 region has the DNA TGTGCCAGCAGGGGAAGAACTAGCACAGATACGCAGCATTTT. This codes for CASRGRTSTDTQHF.

This clonotype was counted between two and nine times. J is TRBJ2-1 and V is TRBV5-1; 11 bases line up with TRBD2. The CDR3 length is 15 residues. V gave up 4 bases and J gave up 8 bases; unmatched junction bases: 8. Germline V gene data show CDR1 as SGHRS and CDR2 as YFSETQ. The CDR3 loop is CASSATSGRVYEQFF. CDR3 nucleotides: TGCGCCAGCAGCGCCACTAGCGGGAGAGTCTATGAGCAGTTCTTC.

The J gene is TRBJ2-5, the V gene TRBV25-1, with 8 bases identical to TRBD1. The CDR3 length is 14 residues. Trimming cost V 3 bases and J 4 bases; bases outside gene matches: 4. Looked up from germline, CDR1 is MGHDK and CDR2 is SYGVNS. This CDR3 is CASSDLGTGETQYF. CDR3 in DNA: TGTGCCAGCAGTGATCTCGGGACAGGAGAGACCCAGTACTTC.

On this clonotype itself: A much bigger clone sits one base away, suggesting this may be a read error. The gene calls are TRBV11-2 and TRBJ2-1; D not resolved. The germline V and J ends were trimmed by 2 bases and 12 bases, with 17 bases remaining between them. This CDR3 is 14 amino acids long. CDR1 is SGHAT, CDR2 FQNNGV, per germline. CDR3 bases: TGTGCCAGCAGCTTATTCACCGCAATGGATGGGCAGTTCTTC. Translated: CASSLFTAMDGQFF.

A word on this clonotype: A single base separates this from a much larger clone, so it may be a read error. The chain recombines TRBV4-1 with TRBJ2-4; TRBD1 matches at 8 bases. Near its end, the DNA agrees better with TRBJ2-7, so the J call may be wrong. This CDR3 comprises 17 residues. Germline V gene lookup returns CDR1 MGHRA and CDR2 YSYEKL. The DNA of the CDR3 is TGCGCCAGCAGCCAAGAAGGGCCGAGGACAGGGTTCCGCGAGCAGTACTTC. It yields the protein CASSQEGPRTGFREQYF.

This rearrangement joins TRBV13 to TRBJ2-3, with 15 bases aligning to TRBD2. Unmatched junction bases numbered 7, after V lost 3 bases and J lost 3 bases. Per the germline V gene, CDR1 is PRHDT and CDR2 is FYEKMQ (reference sequence). The CDR3 consists of 18 residues. This CDR3 is CASSFPWTSGRETDTQYF. CDR3 DNA: TGTGCCAGCAGCTTCCCCTGGACTAGCGGGAGGGAGACAGATACGCAGTATTTT.

This clonotype was seen at least ten times. The V and J genes are TRBV5-1 and TRBJ2-5; 8 nucleotides line up with TRBD2. The V segment lost 1 base and the J segment 2 bases; nucleotides outside the gene matches: 4. There are 15 residues in the CDR3. Germline CDR1 is SGHRS and CDR2 is YFSETQ. The CDR3 here is CASSLLAGMQETQYF. The CDR3 DNA reads as TGCGCCAGCAGCTTGTTAGCGGGAATGCAAGAGACCCAGTACTTC.

V and J are TRBV30 and TRBJ1-2; the D is unclear. V lost 0 bases to trimming and J lost 3 bases, with 11 bases between them. Per germline, CDR1 GTSNPN and CDR2 SVGIG (reference sequence). CDR3 length: 14 amino acids. The CDR3 here is CAWSVHRIDYGYTF. In nucleotides, the CDR3 is TGTGCCTGGAGTGTACACAGAATCGACTATGGCTACACCTTC.

This clonotype was observed at least ten times. V and J are TRBV12-3 or TRBV12-4 and TRBJ1-5; TRBD1 agrees at 8 bases. The junction had 12 bases not matched to a gene; V was cut back by 8 bases and J by 15 bases. This CDR3 spans 12 amino acids. CDR3 DNA: TGTGCCAGCGGGGTTGATACAGGGGGACGGCATTTT. It specifies CASGVDTGGRHF.

Worth noting for this clonotype: A read error is possible here, since a much larger clone lies one base away. The chain employs TRBV15 and TRBJ2-7; D may be TRBD2 (6 bases). With the DNA end fitting TRBJ2-5 better, the J assignment may be wrong. Germline V gene lookup returns CDR1 LNHNV and CDR2 YYDKDF (reference sequence). There are 13 residues in the CDR3. CDR3 protein: CATSGVAGETQYF. Written as DNA, the CDR3 is TGTGCCACCAGCGGAGTGGCGGGGGAGACCCAGTACTTC.

At least ten counts were recorded for this clonotype. The rearrangement uses TRBV4-2 and TRBJ2-1; maybe TRBD1 (5 bases). V was clipped by 1 base and J by 3 bases, with 10 bases between them. The length of the CDR3 is 15 residues. Germline CDR1 LGHNA, CDR2 YNFKEQ. CDR3 region: CASSQVQEDYNEQFF. Here the CDR3 DNA reads TGTGCCAGCAGCCAAGTACAGGAAGACTACAATGAGCAGTTCTTC.

This clonotype has just a few counts. V is TRBV6-4 and J is TRBJ2-1; D is perhaps TRBD2 (6 bases). Trimming cost V 8 bases and J 2 bases, with 13 bases left between them. The CDR3 runs to 14 residues. Germline V gene lookup returns CDR1 MRHNA and CDR2 SNTAGT. In DNA, the CDR3 is TGTGCCAGCGCCCGGGACTCCACCTACAATGAGCAGTTCTTC. Protein product: CASARDSTYNEQFF.

J is TRBJ2-6 and V is TRBV25-1; D gene ambiguous. V was cut by 3 bases and J by 4 bases, with 10 bases left in between. The CDR3 covers 15 residues. Germline assignment: CDR1 MGHDK and CDR2 SYGVNS. The CDR3 nucleotides read TGTGCCAGCAGTGACGAAAAGGGAGGGGCCAACGTCCTGACTTTC. It is translated as CASSDEKGGANVLTF.

This clonotype has a single count. This clone may be a read error of a much larger clone one base away. The CDR3 DNA follows: TGTGCCAGCAGCCAGAACCCCTCTAGCGATAGCTCCTACAATGAGCAGTTCTTC. This translates into CASSQNPSSDSSYNEQFF. The chain joins TRBV9 to TRBJ2-1; tentative D call: TRBD2 (6 bases). CDR1 is SGDLS and CDR2 is YYNGEE in the germline V gene. V was pared by 4 bases and J by 0 bases, with 20 bases between. The CDR3 runs to 18 residues.

The chain links TRBV4-2 to TRBJ1-5, with D possibly matching TRBD1 (5 bases). The germline V and J ends were trimmed by 0 bases and 4 bases, with 13 bases remaining between them. Germline V gives CDR1 LGHNA, CDR2 YNFKEQ. The CDR3 spans 16 residues. The CDR3 loop reads CASSQDVGTVNQPQHF. CDR3 coding DNA: TGTGCCAGCAGCCAAGATGTCGGGACGGTTAATCAGCCCCAGCATTTT.

The rearrangement links TRBV29-1 to TRBJ2-1, with 7 bases lining up with TRBD1. Germline V CDR1 and CDR2: SQVTM, ANQGSEA. This CDR3 has 17 residues. Unmatched junction bases numbered 13, after V lost 0 bases and J lost 5 bases. For the CDR3, the DNA is TGCAGCGTTGAAGATCCCGATACCCGGGACAGAAACAATGAGCAGTTCTTC. It translates to CSVEDPDTRDRNNEQFF.

The V gene is TRBV11-2, the J gene TRBJ2-7; TRBD1 matches at 7 bases. The J call could be wrong; TRBJ2-5 is a better fit for the DNA end. The CDR3 has 13 residues. Germline V gives CDR1 SGHAT, CDR2 FQNNGV. CDR3 sequence reads: CASRPTGQETQYF. CDR3 in DNA: TGTGCCAGCAGACCGACAGGGCAAGAGACCCAGTACTTC.

In regard to this clonotype: A much larger clone lies one base from this, so it may be a read error. The V gene is TRBV11-1, the J gene TRBJ2-4; TRBD2 matches at 8 bases. TRBJ2-7 matches the DNA end more closely, so the J call is doubtful. The CDR3 consists of 14 residues. Germline CDR1 is SGHAT and CDR2 is FQDESV (reference sequence). This chain's CDR3 is CASSVARGGYEQYF. The CDR3 DNA reads as TGTGCCAGCAGCGTAGCTCGGGGGGGCTACGAGCAGTACTTC.

This clonotype was seen at least ten times. The chain uses TRBV25-1 and TRBJ2-5, with 8 positions matching TRBD1. The CDR3 has 15 amino acids. Germline CDR1 is MGHDK and CDR2 is SYGVNS. Losses at the gene ends were 6 bases for V and 3 bases for J; bases not matched to a gene: 9. In DNA, the CDR3 is TGTGCCAGCAGCCTACAGGGGGATGCAAAAGAGACCCAGTACTTC. Its translation: CASSLQGDAKETQYF.

This clonotype was detected a few times. The chain has TRBV20-1 and TRBJ2-3, with D uncertain. Germline CDR1 and CDR2: DFQATT and SNEGSKA (reference sequence). V lost 5 bases to trimming and J lost 3 bases, with 15 bases between them. This CDR3 is 14 amino acids long. The CDR3 DNA reads TGCAGTGCTGGCGACGTTCGTGGAACAGATACGCAGTATTTT. Translated, it gives CSAGDVRGTDTQYF.

With respect to this clonotype: This may arise from a read error, as a much more abundant clone is one base away. The CDR3 sequence: CASSKQLTDEQYF. The CDR3 coding sequence is TGTGCCAGCAGTAAACAGTTAACCGACGAGCAGTACTTC. The genes are TRBV27 and TRBJ2-7; D is ambiguous. Germline V CDR1 and CDR2: MNHEY, SMNVEV (reference sequence). There are 13 residues in the CDR3. V lost 5 bases, J lost 5 bases, and 13 bases lay in between.

The genes are TRBV3-1 and TRBJ2-4; TRBD2 matches at 8 bases. The assigned J gene may be wrong: the sequence end matches TRBJ2-7 better. This CDR3 has 14 residues. CDR1 is LGHDT and CDR2 is YNNKEL in the germline V gene (reference sequence). The CDR3 is CASSQRTGGSEQYF. The CDR3 DNA reads as TGTGCCAGCAGCCAGAGGACGGGAGGGAGCGAGCAGTACTTC.

A note on this clonotype: A much larger clone differs from this one at a single base, so this may be a read error. The chain joins TRBV7-3 to TRBJ2-3; no firm D call. Germline CDR1 SGHTA, CDR2 FQGTGA. This CDR3 spans 12 amino acids. CDR3 nucleotides: TGTGCCAGCAGCCCCGAGTTGGGTACGGAGTATTTT. This sequence encodes CASSPELGTEYF.

J is TRBJ2-5 and V is TRBV11-2, with TRBD1 matching over 9 bases. Looked up from germline, CDR1 is SGHAT and CDR2 is FQNNGV. CDR3 length: 16 residues. With V trimmed by 6 bases and J by 11 bases, 19 bases remained unmatched. In DNA form, the CDR3 reads TGTGCCAGCAGAACAGGGGGGGACAGGGCCTACGGGGAGCAGTACTTC. Translated: CASRTGGDRAYGEQYF.

This clonotype came up a few times. In nucleotides, the CDR3 is TGTGCCAGCAGCCGGGGGGGATACACCGGGGAGCTGTTTTTT. It translates to CASSRGGYTGELFF. The rearrangement uses TRBV12-3 or TRBV12-4 and TRBJ2-2; 8 bases line up with TRBD2. The CDR3 spans 14 residues. J was trimmed by 3 bases and V by 6 bases; bases with no gene match: 3.

In this sample, this clonotype turned up a few times. The gene calls are TRBV7-2 and TRBJ2-2; 12 bases fit TRBD2. Germline V lookup: CDR1 SGHTA, CDR2 FQGNSA. The CDR3 extends over 17 amino acids. Trimming at V came to 3 bases and at J to 3 bases, leaving 5 bases not matched to a gene. The CDR3 here is CASSLRTSGGYTGELFF. The CDR3 DNA reads as TGTGCCAGCAGCTTGAGAACTAGCGGGGGGTACACCGGGGAGCTGTTTTTT.

The CDR3 coding sequence is TGTGCCAGCAGCTACCAGGGGGGGCCGATAGAGACCCAGTACTTC. Translation gives CASSYQGGPIETQYF. The chain combines TRBV6-2 or TRBV6-3 with TRBJ2-5; the D gene could be TRBD1 or TRBD2 (7 bases each). CDR3 size: 15 residues. Per germline, CDR1 MNHEY and CDR2 SVGEGT. Trimming left V 6 bases short and J 4 bases short, with 18 bases between.

The chain uses TRBV20-1 and TRBJ2-1; 8 bases are a match to TRBD2. The V segment lost 5 bases and the J segment 8 bases; nucleotides outside the gene matches: 14. Germline CDR1 DFQATT, CDR2 SNEGSKA (reference sequence). This CDR3 spans 15 amino acids. As DNA, the CDR3 is TGCAGTGCTGACTCCGGGACTAGTTTGTGGTATGAGCAGTTCTTC. This sequence encodes CSADSGTSLWYEQFF.